The TCR beta chain under discussion was sequenced for a study of blood T cell repertoires in COVID-19. Overall study: COVID-19 samples collected from the United States, Italy and Spain covered acute and convalescent phases. Sample material is recorded as cDNA or gDNA derived from T cells, B-cell-depleted T cells, or PBMCs.

TCRdb's table, derived via immunoSEQ multiplex PCR, lists solely in-frame clones and lacks some. The profile shows around 280,000 clones, around nine tenths of them singletons. CDR1 SGHRS and CDR2 YFSETQ come from the germline V gene. The CDR3 has 15 residues. V shed 0 bases and J shed 6 bases, with 15 bases lying between them. Sample: peripheral blood. This TCR came from a man in his 70s with acute or convalescent COVID-19. This sequence joins TRBV5-1 and TRBJ1-1, with no clear D. The CDR3 DNA reads as TGCGCCAGCAGCTTGGGGGCGACGGTTAAGTCTGAAGCTTTCTTT. This codes for CASSLGATVKSEAFF.